Below are 23 T cell receptor beta chains sequenced from a single sample in a study of regulatory T cells in long-lasting Graves disease. Time point specified: persistent/refractory GD, antithyroid drugs over 5 years with positive TRAb. Extracted RNA from PBMCs served as the source of the TCR library. Through Arm-PCR of CDR3 regions and iRepertoire HTBI primers, TCR beta libraries were built. TCRdb re-analysed the multiplex PCR reads in MiXCR, keeping a single row per CDR3 protein. Of roughly 490,000 distinct CDR3 sequences in the sample, around a fifth were seen once. Specimen: peripheral blood mononuclear cells (PBMCs), collected when the disease was refractory, from a patient treated with antithyroid drugs. The receptors here all came from a female donor with Graves disease.

This clonotype showed up just a few times. J is TRBJ2-2 and V is TRBV6-1; the match to TRBD1 covers 9 bases. Per the germline V gene, CDR1 is MNHNS and CDR2 is SASEGT. The CDR3 is made up of 13 amino acids. V dropped 6 bases and J dropped 6; count of bases not matched to a gene: 2. The CDR3 coding sequence is TGTGCCAGCAGACAGGGGGCATCCGGGGAGCTGTTTTTT. Translated: CASRQGASGELFF.

The table lists this clonotype with many counts. This chain connects TRBV2 to TRBJ1-4; TRBD1 is a possible D gene (6 bases). Germline V lookup: CDR1 SNHLY, CDR2 FYNNEI. The CDR3 has 14 residues. The V end lost 5 bases, the J end lost 7 bases, and 14 bases lay between the germline ends. This chain's CDR3 is CASSYRAQSEKLFF. CDR3 DNA sequence: TGTGCCAGCAGTTACAGGGCTCAGAGTGAAAAACTGTTTTTT.

The rearrangement uses TRBV6-1 and TRBJ2-7; TRBD2 matches at 7 bases. Germline values: CDR1 MNHNS, CDR2 SASEGT. The CDR3 covers 17 residues. V shed 6 bases and J 2 bases; nucleotides not matched to a gene: 16. The DNA of the CDR3 is TGTGCCAGCAGCCCCTCTCGGGGGGAGGTCGGAACCTACGAGCAGTACTTC. Protein: CASSPSRGEVGTYEQYF.

This clonotype was observed many times. V usage is TRBV28 and J usage is TRBJ1-2; 11 bases align to TRBD1. This CDR3 spans 15 amino acids. V was pared by 2 bases and J by 3 bases, with 2 bases of the junction left unmatched. CDR1 is MDHEN and CDR2 is SYDVKM in the germline V gene. Here the CDR3 DNA reads TGTGCCAGCAGTTTACTGGGACAGGGGGACTATGGCTACACCTTC. This gives the protein CASSLLGQGDYGYTF.

Ten or more counts support this clonotype. The V gene is TRBV12-3 or TRBV12-4, the J gene TRBJ1-2; a possible D gene is TRBD1 (6 bases). The CDR3 spans 15 residues. Trimming took 6 bases from V and 4 from J, leaving 18 bases between them. This chain's CDR3 is CASSRATGGLYGYTF. CDR3 DNA sequence: TGTGCCAGCAGCAGAGCGACAGGTGGGCTCTATGGCTACACCTTC.

This clonotype was counted many times. V gene TRBV2 combines with J gene TRBJ2-4; 7 bases line up with TRBD1. Germline loops: CDR1 SNHLY, CDR2 FYNNEI. This CDR3 contains 13 residues. J lost 7 bases, V lost 6 bases, and 6 bases had no gene match. CDR3 protein: CASRRQGVNIQYF. The CDR3 DNA sequence: TGTGCCAGCAGGCGCCAGGGGGTCAACATTCAGTACTTC.

This chain uses TRBV11-2 with TRBJ2-5; TRBD2 might be the D (6 bases). The CDR3 contains 12 residues. V lost 8 bases and J lost 5, with 12 bases in between. Germline V gene sequence: CDR1 SGHAT, CDR2 FQNNGV. CDR3 region: CASGSREETQYF. The DNA for the CDR3 is TGTGCCAGCGGGAGCCGGGAGGAGACCCAGTACTTC.

The rearrangement uses TRBV20-1 and TRBJ2-7; 12 bases map to TRBD2. The length of the CDR3 is 14 residues. The V segment lost 6 bases and the J segment 5 bases; nucleotides outside the gene matches: 8. Germline loops: CDR1 DFQATT, CDR2 SNEGSKA (reference sequence). The CDR3 here is CSASPLAGGDEQYF. DNA for the CDR3: TGCAGTGCCAGCCCCCTAGCGGGAGGGGACGAGCAGTACTTC.

This clonotype came up many times. This chain uses TRBV6-1 with TRBJ1-1; unclear D gene. The germline V gene has CDR1 MNHNS and CDR2 SASEGT. There are 11 residues in the CDR3. V was trimmed by 2 bases and J by 10 bases, leaving 8 bases between them. The CDR3 loop is CASSEPRGAFF. The CDR3 nucleotides read TGTGCCAGCAGTGAACCTCGAGGAGCTTTCTTT.

The table lists this clonotype with many counts. The J gene is TRBJ2-7, the V gene TRBV2, with a possible D match to TRBD2 (5 bases). The CDR3 totals 18 residues. V was pared by 0 bases and J by 6 bases, with 24 bases between. Germline V gene sequence: CDR1 SNHLY, CDR2 FYNNEI. The CDR3 loop reads CASSEALPSEISLAEQYF. CDR3 sequence (DNA): TGTGCCAGCAGTGAAGCTCTACCCAGCGAGATCTCCCTAGCCGAGCAGTACTTC.

This clonotype was detected ten times or more. The chain joins TRBV7-2 to TRBJ2-4; the D gene is possibly TRBD1 (5 bases). This CDR3 spans 12 amino acids. Germline CDR1 is SGHTA and CDR2 is FQGNSA. V was pared by 7 bases and J by 8 bases, with 12 bases between. The CDR3 DNA follows: TGTGCCAGCACCCCAGTGGGGCACATTCAGTACTTC. Amino acids: CASTPVGHIQYF.

This clonotype was counted many times. The chain employs TRBV10-3 and TRBJ1-2; TRBD1 agrees at 10 bases. Germline V lookup: CDR1 ENHRY, CDR2 SYGVKD. The trim removed 10 bases at V and 8 bases at J, leaving 4 bases unmatched. This CDR3 is 11 amino acids long. The CDR3 DNA reads as TGTGCCACCGGACAGGGGGAGGGCTACACCTTC. Encoded protein: CATGQGEGYTF.

This clonotype has ten or more counts. The genes are TRBV6-2 or TRBV6-3 and TRBJ2-7; D unclear. Germline CDR1 MNHEY, CDR2 SVGEGT. The CDR3 sequence is 11 residues long. The V gene lost 7 bases and the J gene lost 0 bases, with 4 bases spanning the gap. The CDR3 sequence: CASTASYEQYF. The CDR3 DNA sequence: TGTGCCAGCACGGCCTCCTACGAGCAGTACTTC.

This clonotype has at least ten counts. The V and J genes are TRBV29-1 and TRBJ1-4; D is unclear. Trimming stripped 3 bases from V and 7 bases from J, with 9 bases between. CDR3 size: 12 residues. Germline values: CDR1 SQVTM, CDR2 ANQGSEA. The CDR3 DNA follows: TGCAGCGTTGACTTCGGTGTTGAAAAACTGTTTTTT. This encodes CSVDFGVEKLFF.

This clonotype has only a few counts. The chain recombines TRBV18 with TRBJ1-4; D perhaps matches TRBD1 (5 bases). Trimming took 3 bases from V and 7 from J, leaving 12 bases between them. This CDR3 region has 14 residues. Germline values: CDR1 KGHSH, CDR2 LQKENI. The CDR3: CASSPKGAGEKLFF. Written as DNA, the CDR3 is TGTGCCAGCTCACCTAAAGGGGCAGGTGAAAAACTGTTTTTT.

In its sample, this clonotype was seen many times. The chain joins TRBV27 to TRBJ2-7; D is perhaps TRBD1 (6 bases). CDR1 and CDR2 from the germline V gene are MNHEY and SMNVEV (reference sequence). Trimming removed 5 bases at V and 3 bases at J, with 11 bases between. CDR3 length equals 13 residues. The CDR3 coding sequence is TGTGCCAGCAGTAACACAGGGTTCTACGAGCAGTACTTC. Translation: CASSNTGFYEQYF.

This clonotype occurred a few times. This chain joins TRBV30 and TRBJ1-1; maybe TRBD1 (6 bases). Germline V gives CDR1 GTSNPN, CDR2 SVGIG (reference sequence). The CDR3 is 14 residues long. V lost 2 bases and J lost 1, with 11 bases in between. The CDR3 nucleotides read TGTGCCTGGAGTCTTCGGACAGCGAACACTGAAGCTTTCTTT. Amino acids: CAWSLRTANTEAFF.

This clonotype was recorded at least ten times. This sequence joins TRBV28 and TRBJ1-2; no definite D call. Germline values: CDR1 MDHEN, CDR2 SYDVKM. This CDR3 contains 13 residues. Trimming cost V 6 bases and J 2 bases, with 10 bases left between them. CDR3 amino acids: CASSIDTNYGYTF. In DNA, the CDR3 is TGTGCCAGCAGCATTGACACAAACTATGGCTACACCTTC.

This clonotype occurred a few times. The chain links TRBV30 to TRBJ2-5; maybe TRBD1 (5 bases). This CDR3 spans 12 amino acids. V lost 8 bases and J lost 5, with 15 bases in between. Germline V CDR1 and CDR2: GTSNPN, SVGIG (reference sequence). CDR3 protein: CAASRGAETQYF. CDR3 coding DNA: TGTGCCGCTTCACGTGGGGCGGAGACCCAGTACTTC.

This clonotype was recorded many times. This sequence joins TRBV6-1 and TRBJ1-2; tentatively, D is TRBD1 (5 bases). Per germline, CDR1 MNHNS and CDR2 SASEGT. The CDR3 contains 13 residues. Trimming took off 3 bases at V and 3 bases at J, with 8 bases between the two ends. DNA of the CDR3: TGTGCCAGCAGTGAGGAGGGGTACTATGGCTACACCTTC. This translates into CASSEEGYYGYTF.

The CDR3 DNA reads TGTGCCAGCAGCCTTGAGGGGGCAGGGTTTGAAAAACTGTTTTTT. It specifies CASSLEGAGFEKLFF. The V gene is TRBV7-2, the J gene TRBJ1-4, with 7 bases lining up with TRBD1. The J segment lost 7 bases and the V segment lost 5 bases, leaving 10 bases of the junction unmatched. This CDR3 is 15 amino acids long. The germline V gene encodes CDR1 SGHTA and CDR2 FQGNSA.

This clonotype was found many times. This rearrangement joins TRBV29-1 to TRBJ1-1; TRBD1 matches at 7 bases. After removal of 6 bases from V and 1 base from J, the junction contained 5 bases not matched to a gene. Germline V CDR1 and CDR2: SQVTM, ANQGSEA. This CDR3 has 13 residues. The CDR3 here is CSVGTERNTEAFF. As DNA, the CDR3 is TGCAGCGTCGGGACAGAAAGGAACACTGAAGCTTTCTTT. Based on the CDR3 plus reference TRBV29-1 and TRBJ1-1, the full variable domain is SAVISQKPSRDICQRGTSLTIQCQVDSQVTMMFWYRQQPGQSLTLIATANQGSEATYESGFVIDKFPISRPNLTFSTLTVSNMSPEDSSIYLCSVGTERNTEAFFGQGTRLTVV.

The chain joins TRBV5-8 to TRBJ2-5; 9 bases align to TRBD2. Germline CDR1 and CDR2: SGHTS and YDEGEE. CDR3 size: 16 residues. Germline trimming cut 0 bases from V and 4 bases from J; bases unmatched to any gene: 7. In nucleotides, the CDR3 is TGTGCCAGCAGCTTGGATCTAGCGGGATTTGGAGAGACCCAGTACTTC. It is translated as CASSLDLAGFGETQYF.